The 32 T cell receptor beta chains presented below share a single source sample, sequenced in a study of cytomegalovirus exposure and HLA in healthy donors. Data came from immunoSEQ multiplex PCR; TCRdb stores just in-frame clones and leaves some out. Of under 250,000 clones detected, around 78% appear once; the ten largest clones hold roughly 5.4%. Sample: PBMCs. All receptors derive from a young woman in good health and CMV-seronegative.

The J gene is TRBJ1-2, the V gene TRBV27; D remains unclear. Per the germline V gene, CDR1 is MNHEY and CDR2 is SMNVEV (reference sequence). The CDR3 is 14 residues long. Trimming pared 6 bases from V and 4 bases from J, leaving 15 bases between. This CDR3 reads CASSPSGSSYGYTF. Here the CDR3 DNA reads TGTGCCAGCAGCCCATCCGGGTCCTCCTATGGCTACACCTTC.

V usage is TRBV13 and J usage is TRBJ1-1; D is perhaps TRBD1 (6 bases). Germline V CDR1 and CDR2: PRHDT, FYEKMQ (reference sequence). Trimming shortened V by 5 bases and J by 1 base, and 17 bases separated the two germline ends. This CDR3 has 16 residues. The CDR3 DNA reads TGTGCCAGCAGCCCCACCTTTCGACAGGCGAACACTGAAGCTTTCTTT. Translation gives CASSPTFRQANTEAFF.

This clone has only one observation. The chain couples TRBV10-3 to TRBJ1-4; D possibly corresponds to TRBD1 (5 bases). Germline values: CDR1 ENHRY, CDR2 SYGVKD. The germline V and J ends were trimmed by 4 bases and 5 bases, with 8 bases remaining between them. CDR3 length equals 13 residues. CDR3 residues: CAISGGTNEKLFF. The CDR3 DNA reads TGTGCCATCAGTGGGGGCACAAATGAAAAACTGTTTTTT.

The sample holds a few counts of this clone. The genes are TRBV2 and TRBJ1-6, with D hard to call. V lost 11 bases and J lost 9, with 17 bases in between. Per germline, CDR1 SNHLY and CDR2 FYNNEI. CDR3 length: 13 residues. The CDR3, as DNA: TGTGCCTCCACCCTTGCCCTTGTTTCACCCCTCCACTTT. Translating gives CASTLALVSPLHF.

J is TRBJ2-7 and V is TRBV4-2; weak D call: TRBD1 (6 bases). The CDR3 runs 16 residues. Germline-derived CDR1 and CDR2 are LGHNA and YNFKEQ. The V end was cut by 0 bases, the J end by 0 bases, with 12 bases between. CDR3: CASSQELQGSSYEQYF. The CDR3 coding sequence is TGTGCCAGCAGCCAAGAGTTACAGGGTAGCTCCTACGAGCAGTACTTC.

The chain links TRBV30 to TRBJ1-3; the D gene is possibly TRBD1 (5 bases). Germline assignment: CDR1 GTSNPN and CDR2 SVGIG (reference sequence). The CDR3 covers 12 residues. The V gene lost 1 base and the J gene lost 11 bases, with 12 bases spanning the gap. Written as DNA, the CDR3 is TGTGCCTGGAGTGCTGGGGGGAACGCCATATATTTT. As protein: CAWSAGGNAIYF.

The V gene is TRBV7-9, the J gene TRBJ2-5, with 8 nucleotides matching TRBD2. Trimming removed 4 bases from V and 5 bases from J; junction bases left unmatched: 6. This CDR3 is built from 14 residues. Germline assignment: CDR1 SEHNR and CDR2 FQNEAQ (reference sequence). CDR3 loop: CASSSSGGGETQYF. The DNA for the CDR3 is TGTGCCAGCAGCTCGAGCGGCGGGGGGGAGACCCAGTACTTC.

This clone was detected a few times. The CDR3, as DNA: TGTGCCAGCAGCGTAGTGGCGCAGTACAATGAGCAGTTCTTC. Its translation: CASSVVAQYNEQFF. The V call is TRBV9, the J call TRBJ2-1; no clear D. CDR3 length equals 14 residues. CDR1 and CDR2 from the germline V gene are SGDLS and YYNGEE. V was cut by 0 bases and J by 4 bases, with 8 bases left in between.

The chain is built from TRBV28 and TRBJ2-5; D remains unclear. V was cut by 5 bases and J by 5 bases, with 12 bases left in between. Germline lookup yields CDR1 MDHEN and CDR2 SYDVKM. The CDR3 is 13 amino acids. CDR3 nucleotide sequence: TGTGCCAGCAGTCCGGCAGGCTTGGAGACCCAGTACTTC. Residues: CASSPAGLETQYF.

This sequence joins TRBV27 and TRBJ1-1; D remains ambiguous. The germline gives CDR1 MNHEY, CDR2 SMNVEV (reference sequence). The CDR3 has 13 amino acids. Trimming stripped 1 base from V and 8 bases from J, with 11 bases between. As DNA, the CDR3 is TGTGCCAGCAGTTTATATGGCAGCCTCGAAGCTTTCTTT. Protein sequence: CASSLYGSLEAFF.

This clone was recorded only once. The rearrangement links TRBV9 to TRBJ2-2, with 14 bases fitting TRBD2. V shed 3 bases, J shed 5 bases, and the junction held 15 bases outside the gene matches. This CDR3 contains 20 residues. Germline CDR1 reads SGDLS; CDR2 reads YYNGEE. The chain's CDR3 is CASSGRITGTSGSWTGELFF. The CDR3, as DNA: TGTGCCAGCAGCGGACGAATCACCGGGACTAGCGGGAGTTGGACCGGGGAGCTGTTTTTT.

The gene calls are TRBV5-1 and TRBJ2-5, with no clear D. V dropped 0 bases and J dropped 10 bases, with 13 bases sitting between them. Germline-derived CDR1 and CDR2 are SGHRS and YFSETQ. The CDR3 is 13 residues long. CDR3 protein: CASSLVGQSSQYF. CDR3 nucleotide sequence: TGCGCCAGCAGCTTGGTGGGTCAAAGCAGCCAGTACTTC.

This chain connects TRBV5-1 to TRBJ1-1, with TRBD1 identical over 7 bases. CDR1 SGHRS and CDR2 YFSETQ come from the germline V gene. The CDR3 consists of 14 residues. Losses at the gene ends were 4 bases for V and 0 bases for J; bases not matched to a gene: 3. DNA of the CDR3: TGCGCCAGCAGCGTGGACAGGTTGAACACTGAAGCTTTCTTT. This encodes CASSVDRLNTEAFF.

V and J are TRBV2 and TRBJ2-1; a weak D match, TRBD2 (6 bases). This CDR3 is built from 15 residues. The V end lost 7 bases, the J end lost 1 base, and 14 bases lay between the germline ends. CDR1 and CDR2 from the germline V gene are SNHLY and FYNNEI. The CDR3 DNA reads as TGTGCCAGCAAGAGGAGGGACGGGTCCTACAATGAGCAGTTCTTC. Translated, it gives CASKRRDGSYNEQFF. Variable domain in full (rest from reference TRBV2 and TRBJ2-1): EPEVTQTPSHQVTQMGQEVILRCVPISNHLYFYWYRQILGQKVEFLVSFYNNEISEKSEIFDDQFSVERPDGSNFTLKIRSTKLEDSAMYFCASKRRDGSYNEQFFGPGTRLTVL.

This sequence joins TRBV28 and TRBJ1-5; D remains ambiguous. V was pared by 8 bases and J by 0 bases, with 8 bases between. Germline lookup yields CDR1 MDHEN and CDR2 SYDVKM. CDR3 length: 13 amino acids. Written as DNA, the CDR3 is TGTGCCAGCTTTTCAGGTAGCAATCAGCCCCAGCATTTT. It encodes CASFSGSNQPQHF.

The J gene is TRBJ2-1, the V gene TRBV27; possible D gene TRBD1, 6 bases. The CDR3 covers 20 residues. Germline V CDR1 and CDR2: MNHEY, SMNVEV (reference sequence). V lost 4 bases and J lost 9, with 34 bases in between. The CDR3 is CASSSLGTAWGRPGFREQFF. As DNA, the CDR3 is TGTGCCAGCAGTTCGCTAGGGACCGCCTGGGGGCGGCCAGGATTCCGTGAGCAGTTCTTC.

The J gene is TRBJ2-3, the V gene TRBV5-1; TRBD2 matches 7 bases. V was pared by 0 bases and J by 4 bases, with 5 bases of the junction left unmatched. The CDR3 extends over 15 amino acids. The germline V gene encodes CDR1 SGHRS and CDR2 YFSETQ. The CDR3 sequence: CASSLAAGVADTQYF. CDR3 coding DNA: TGCGCCAGCAGCTTGGCTGCGGGAGTGGCAGATACGCAGTATTTT.

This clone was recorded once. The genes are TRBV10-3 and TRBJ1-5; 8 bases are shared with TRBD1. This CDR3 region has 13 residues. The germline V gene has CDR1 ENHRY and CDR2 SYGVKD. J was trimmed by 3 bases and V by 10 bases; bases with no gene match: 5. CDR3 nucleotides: TGTGCCACCGCGGGACAGGTCAATCAGCCCCAGCATTTT. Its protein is CATAGQVNQPQHF.

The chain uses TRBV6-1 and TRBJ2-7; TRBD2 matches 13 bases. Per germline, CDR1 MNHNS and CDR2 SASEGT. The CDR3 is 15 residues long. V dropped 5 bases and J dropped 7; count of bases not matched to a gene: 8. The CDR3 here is CASSLWTSGSGEQYF. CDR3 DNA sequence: TGTGCCAGCAGTCTGTGGACTAGCGGGAGTGGAGAGCAGTACTTC.

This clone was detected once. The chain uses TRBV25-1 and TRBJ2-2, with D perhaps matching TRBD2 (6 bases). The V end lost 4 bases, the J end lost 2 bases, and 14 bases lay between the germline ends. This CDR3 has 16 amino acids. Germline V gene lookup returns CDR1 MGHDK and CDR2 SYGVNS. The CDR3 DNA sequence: TGTGCCAGCAGTGGCCAGGAGGGGCCCAACACCGGGGAGCTGTTTTTT. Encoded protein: CASSGQEGPNTGELFF.

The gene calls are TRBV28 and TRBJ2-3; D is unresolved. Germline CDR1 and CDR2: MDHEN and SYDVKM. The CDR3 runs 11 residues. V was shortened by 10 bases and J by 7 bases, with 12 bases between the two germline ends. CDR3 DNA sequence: TGTGCCACCGATACTCGGAATACGCAGTATTTT. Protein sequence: CATDTRNTQYF.

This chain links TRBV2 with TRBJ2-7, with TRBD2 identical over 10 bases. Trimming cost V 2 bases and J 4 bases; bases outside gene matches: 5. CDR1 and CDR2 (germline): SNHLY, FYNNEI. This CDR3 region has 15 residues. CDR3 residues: CASSELAGDSYEQYF. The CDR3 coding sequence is TGTGCCAGCAGTGAACTAGCGGGGGACTCTTACGAGCAGTACTTC.

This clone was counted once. The CDR3 region has the DNA TGCGCCAGCAGCCAGACCACTCGCAATGAGCAGTTCTTC. Its translation is CASSQTTRNEQFF. V is TRBV5-1 and J is TRBJ2-1; D remains unclear. The CDR3 has 13 amino acids. Germline V CDR1 and CDR2: SGHRS, YFSETQ. Trimming pared 4 bases from V and 6 bases from J, leaving 11 bases between.

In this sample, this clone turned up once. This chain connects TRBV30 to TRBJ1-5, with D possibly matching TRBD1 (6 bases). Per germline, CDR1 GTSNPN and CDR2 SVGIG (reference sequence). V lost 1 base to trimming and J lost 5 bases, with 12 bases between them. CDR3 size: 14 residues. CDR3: CAWSGGTIYQPQHF. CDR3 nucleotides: TGTGCCTGGAGTGGCGGGACAATTTATCAGCCCCAGCATTTT. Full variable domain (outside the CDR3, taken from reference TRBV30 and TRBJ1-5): SQTIHQWPATLVQPVGSPLSLECTVEGTSNPNLYWYRQAAGRGLQLLFYSVGIGQISSEVPQNLSASRPQDRQFILSSKKLLLSDSGFYLCAWSGGTIYQPQHFGDGTRLSIL.

The CDR3 reads CASSPQGVSTDTQYF. DNA of the CDR3: TGTGCCAGCAGCCCACAGGGGGTGAGCACAGATACGCAGTATTTT. The chain links TRBV9 to TRBJ2-3, with TRBD1 identical over 8 bases. The CDR3 covers 15 residues. Germline CDR1 reads SGDLS; CDR2 reads YYNGEE. V lost 4 bases and J lost 0; bases outside the gene matches: 4.

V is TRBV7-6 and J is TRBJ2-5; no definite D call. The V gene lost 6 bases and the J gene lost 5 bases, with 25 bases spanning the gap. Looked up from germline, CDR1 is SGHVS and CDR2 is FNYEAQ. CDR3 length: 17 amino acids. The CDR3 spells CASSPTIGRLSTETQYF. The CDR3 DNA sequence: TGTGCCAGCAGTCCTACTATCGGGCGCCTATCGACGGAGACCCAGTACTTC.

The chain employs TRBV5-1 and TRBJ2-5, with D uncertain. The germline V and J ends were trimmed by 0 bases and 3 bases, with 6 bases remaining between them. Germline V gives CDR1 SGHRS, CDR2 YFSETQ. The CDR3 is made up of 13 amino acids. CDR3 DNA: TGCGCCAGCAGCTTGGCTCCTGAAGAGACCCAGTACTTC. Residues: CASSLAPEETQYF. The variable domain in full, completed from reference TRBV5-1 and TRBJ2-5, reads KAGVTQTPRYLIKTRGQQVTLSCSPISGHRSVSWYQQTPGQGLQFLFEYFSETQRNKGNFPGRFSGRQFSNSRSEMNVSTLELGDSALYLCASSLAPEETQYFGPGTRLLVL.

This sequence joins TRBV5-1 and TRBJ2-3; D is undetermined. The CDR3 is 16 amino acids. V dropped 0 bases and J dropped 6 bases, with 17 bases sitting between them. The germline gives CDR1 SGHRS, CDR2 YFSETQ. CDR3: CASSLAATSLGDTQYF. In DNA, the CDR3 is TGCGCCAGCAGCTTGGCGGCGACCTCCCTGGGGGATACGCAGTATTTT.

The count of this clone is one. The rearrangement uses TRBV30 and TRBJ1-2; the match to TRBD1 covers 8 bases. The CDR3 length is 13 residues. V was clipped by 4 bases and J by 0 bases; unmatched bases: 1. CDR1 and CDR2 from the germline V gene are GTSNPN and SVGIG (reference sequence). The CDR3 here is CAWTTGANYGYTF. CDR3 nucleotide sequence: TGTGCCTGGACGACAGGGGCTAACTATGGCTACACCTTC.

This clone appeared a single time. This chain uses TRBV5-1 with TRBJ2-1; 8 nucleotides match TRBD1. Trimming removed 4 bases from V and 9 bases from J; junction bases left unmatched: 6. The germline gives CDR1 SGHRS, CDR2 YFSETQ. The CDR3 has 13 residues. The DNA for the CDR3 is TGCGCCAGCAGCACGGACAGGGATGGTGAGCAGTTCTTC. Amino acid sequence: CASSTDRDGEQFF.

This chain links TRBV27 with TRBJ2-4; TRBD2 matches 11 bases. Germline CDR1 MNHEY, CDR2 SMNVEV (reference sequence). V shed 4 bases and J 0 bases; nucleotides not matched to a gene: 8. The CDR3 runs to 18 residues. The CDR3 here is CASSSYPGLAEAKNIQYF. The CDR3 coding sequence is TGTGCCAGCAGTTCTTATCCGGGACTAGCGGAAGCCAAAAACATTCAGTACTTC.

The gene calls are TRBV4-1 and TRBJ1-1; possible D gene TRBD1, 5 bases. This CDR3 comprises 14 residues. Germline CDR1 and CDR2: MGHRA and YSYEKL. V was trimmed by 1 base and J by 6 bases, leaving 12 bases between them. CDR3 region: CASSQGREGAEAFF. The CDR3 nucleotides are TGCGCCAGCAGCCAAGGGCGAGAAGGGGCTGAAGCTTTCTTT.